This T cell receptor beta chain was identified during a study of graft-versus-host responses after intestinal transplantation. Overall study results and limits: GvH clonotypes were identified within recipient marrow, with a subset emerging first in ileum or blood.

V was pared by 7 bases and J by 4 bases, with 9 bases between. The CDR3 is made up of 12 amino acids. Germline CDR1 is MNHNS and CDR2 is SASEGT. The data were produced by immunoSEQ multiplex PCR, yet TCRdb's version contains in-frame clones alone and is incomplete. The sample lists about 90,000 clones, over 80% seen once, with 1.1% in the top ten. As to this clone: Its target is not known.

The rearrangement joins TRBV6-1 to TRBJ2-3; possible D gene TRBD2, 5 bases. Sample: unstimulated CD8+ T cells sorted from spleen or lymph node cells, taken before transplant. The receptor was derived from a human donor who was the organ donor for an intestinal transplant. This chain's CDR3 is CASMNSADTQYF. The DNA for the CDR3 is TGTGCCAGCATGAATAGCGCAGATACGCAGTATTTT.